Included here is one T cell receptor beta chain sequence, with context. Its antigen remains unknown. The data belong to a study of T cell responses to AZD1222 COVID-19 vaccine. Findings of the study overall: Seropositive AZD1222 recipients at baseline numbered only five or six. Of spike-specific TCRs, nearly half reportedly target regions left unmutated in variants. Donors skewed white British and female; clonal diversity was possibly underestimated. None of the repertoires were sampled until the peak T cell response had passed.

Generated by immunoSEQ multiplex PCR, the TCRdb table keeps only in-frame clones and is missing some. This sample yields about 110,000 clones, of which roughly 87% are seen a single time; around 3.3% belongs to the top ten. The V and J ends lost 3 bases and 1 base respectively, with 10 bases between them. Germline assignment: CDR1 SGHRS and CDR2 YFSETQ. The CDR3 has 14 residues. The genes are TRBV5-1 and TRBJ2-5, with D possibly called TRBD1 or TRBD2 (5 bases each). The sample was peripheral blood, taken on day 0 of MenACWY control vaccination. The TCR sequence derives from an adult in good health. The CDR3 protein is CASSSGRSQETQYF. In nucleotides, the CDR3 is TGCGCCAGCAGCTCGGGACGGTCCCAAGAGACCCAGTACTTC.